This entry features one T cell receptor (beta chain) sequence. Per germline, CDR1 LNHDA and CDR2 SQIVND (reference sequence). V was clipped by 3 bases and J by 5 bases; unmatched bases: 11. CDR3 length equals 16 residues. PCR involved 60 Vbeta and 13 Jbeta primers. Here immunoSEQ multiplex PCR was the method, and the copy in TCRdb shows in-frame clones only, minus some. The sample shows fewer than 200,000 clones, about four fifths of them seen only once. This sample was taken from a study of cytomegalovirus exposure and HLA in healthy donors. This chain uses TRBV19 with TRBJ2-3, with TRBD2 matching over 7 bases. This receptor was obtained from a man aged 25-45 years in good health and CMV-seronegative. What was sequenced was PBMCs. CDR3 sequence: CASSIPGTIGKDTQYF. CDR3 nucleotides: TGTGCCAGTAGTATTCCTGGGACTATCGGGAAAGATACGCAGTATTTT.